These T cell receptor beta chains were read from a single sample in a study of PD-L1 blockade in urothelial cancer. Profiling relied on immunoSEQ multiplex PCR, and the TCRdb table lists in-frame clones only, not all of them. The profile shows tens of thousands of clones, 86% of them singletons. The sample in question was PBMCs, obtained around atezolizumab (anti-PD-L1) treatment. Every receptor here comes from a man in his sixties with urothelial cancer. Both conserved end residues are part of each CDR3. Each record gives: J gene, V gene, D gene, clone size, CDR3 protein, CDR3 DNA. D genes are given only for firm matches. Size tells how often a clone was seen (once, few, many) or the class of an expanded clone, and some rows leave it out.

TRBJ1-1 TRBV5-1 TRBD1 few CASSNPDRDNEAFF TGCGCCAGCAGCAACCCAGACAGGGATAATGAAGCTTTCTTT
TRBJ2-5 TRBV2 TRBD2 NA CASRRRLAGGRKYQETQYF TGTGCCAGCAGAAGGAGACTAGCGGGGGGCCGAAAGTACCAAGAGACCCAGTACTTC
TRBJ2-7 TRBV13 NA NA CASSSTLREYEQYF TGTGCCAGCAGCTCCACCCTCCGCGAGTACGAGCAGTACTTC
TRBJ2-1 TRBV7-2 NA NA CASSSDFFNEQFF TGTGCCAGCAGCTCGGACTTCTTCAATGAGCAGTTCTTC
TRBJ2-7 TRBV6-6 NA once CASRGSGAEREQYF TGTGCCAGCAGAGGGTCAGGGGCCGAGAGGGAGCAGTACTTC
TRBJ2-3 TRBV27 TRBD2 NA CASSGPSGGSTDTQYF TGTGCCAGCAGTGGGCCTAGCGGGGGAAGCACAGATACGCAGTATTTT
TRBJ2-1 TRBV7-3 TRBD1 NA CASSPRSTGEQFF TGTGCCAGCAGCCCCCGCTCGACAGGGGAGCAGTTCTTC
TRBJ2-1 TRBV6-5 NA NA CASSKVQYNEQFF TGTGCCAGCAGCAAGGTACAGTACAATGAGCAGTTCTTC
TRBJ2-7 TRBV28 NA once CASSSSSTQTYEQYF TGTGCCAGCAGTTCCTCTTCAACTCAAACCTACGAGCAGTACTTC
TRBJ2-7 TRBV5-1 NA NA CASSFGPAGNEQYF TGCGCCAGCAGCTTCGGACCGGCCGGGAACGAGCAGTACTTC